Below are 30 T cell receptor beta chains sequenced from a single sample in a study of blood T cell repertoires in COVID-19. Only in-frame clones appear in the TCRdb table, and some are missing; sequencing was by immunoSEQ multiplex PCR. The data show approximately 85,000 clones, about nine tenths seen once. Sequencing was carried out using peripheral blood. These receptors were obtained from a man aged 50-60 years with acute or convalescent COVID-19.

The gene calls are TRBV9 and TRBJ1-5; the D gene is possibly TRBD1 (6 bases). Trimming took off 3 bases at V and 4 bases at J, with 14 bases between the two ends. CDR1 is SGDLS and CDR2 is YYNGEE in the germline V gene. The CDR3 has 15 residues. CDR3 residues: CASSAPGAGNQPQHF. The CDR3 DNA follows: TGTGCCAGCAGCGCACCAGGGGCAGGGAATCAGCCCCAGCATTTT.

This chain joins TRBV28 and TRBJ2-1; D perhaps matches TRBD2 (5 bases). The CDR3 length is 14 residues. From germline, CDR1 is MDHEN and CDR2 SYDVKM. V was trimmed by 9 bases and J by 1 base, leaving 13 bases between them. The CDR3: CASLGSGSYNEQFF. The CDR3 DNA reads as TGTGCCAGTTTGGGCTCGGGATCCTACAATGAGCAGTTCTTC.

This clone was observed a single time. The rearrangement joins TRBV18 to TRBJ2-2; D gene uncertain. CDR1 and CDR2 from the germline V gene are KGHSH and LQKENI. This CDR3 is built from 12 residues. V lost 3 bases and J lost 7, with 6 bases in between. CDR3 DNA sequence: TGTGCCAGCTCACCGGCAGGCGGGGAGCTGTTTTTT. It is translated as CASSPAGGELFF.

V gene TRBV9 combines with J gene TRBJ2-1; 11 bases are a match to TRBD2. Germline CDR1 SGDLS, CDR2 YYNGEE. The CDR3 totals 14 residues. Trimming at V came to 6 bases and at J to 7 bases, leaving 6 bases not matched to a gene. CDR3 DNA sequence: TGTGCCAGCAACCCTAGCGGGGGGTGGAATGAGCAGTTCTTC. This gives the protein CASNPSGGWNEQFF.

V and J are TRBV2 and TRBJ2-1, with 7 bases matching TRBD1. Unmatched junction bases numbered 5, after V lost 5 bases and J lost 4 bases. CDR3 length equals 14 residues. Germline CDR1 is SNHLY and CDR2 is FYNNEI. The CDR3 here is CASSLDREYNEQFF. In DNA form, the CDR3 reads TGTGCCAGCAGTCTAGACAGGGAATACAATGAGCAGTTCTTC.

V usage is TRBV18 and J usage is TRBJ2-5; no clear D gene. V shed 3 bases and J shed 2 bases, with 10 bases lying between them. The V gene's germline CDR1 is KGHSH and CDR2 LQKENI. The CDR3 sequence is 14 residues long. CDR3 bases: TGTGCCAGCTCACCTAGACATACTCAAGAGACCCAGTACTTC. Translation gives CASSPRHTQETQYF.

The rearrangement joins TRBV9 to TRBJ1-1; 12 bases align to TRBD1. The CDR3 totals 15 residues. Germline V gene data show CDR1 as SGDLS and CDR2 as YYNGEE. V lost 3 bases, J lost 2 bases, and 2 bases stayed unmatched. The CDR3 protein is CASSGGTGGNTEAFF. CDR3 sequence (DNA): TGTGCCAGCAGCGGGGGGACAGGGGGCAACACTGAAGCTTTCTTT.

The chain combines TRBV18 with TRBJ2-1, with 13 bases that match TRBD2. Germline V lookup: CDR1 KGHSH, CDR2 LQKENI. The CDR3 extends over 16 amino acids. The trim removed 6 bases at V and 3 bases at J, leaving 5 bases unmatched. CDR3 region: CASSQGTSGVYNEQFF. CDR3 coding DNA: TGTGCCAGCTCCCAGGGGACTAGCGGGGTCTACAATGAGCAGTTCTTC.

The chain joins TRBV3-1 (or the pseudogene TRBV3-2) to TRBJ2-1, with TRBD2 matching 8 bases. This CDR3 is 15 amino acids long. V was clipped by 1 base and J by 5 bases; unmatched bases: 4. Germline loops: CDR1 LGHDT, CDR2 YNNKEL (reference sequence). The CDR3 region has the DNA TGTGCCAGCAGCCAAGTTAGCGGGGAACACAATGAGCAGTTCTTC. Protein sequence: CASSQVSGEHNEQFF.

This rearrangement joins TRBV6-5 to TRBJ2-1; 12 nucleotides agree with TRBD2. With 5 bases clipped from V and 5 bases from J, the junction kept 4 bases outside the gene matches. The CDR3 extends over 15 amino acids. The germline V gene has CDR1 MNHEY and CDR2 SVGAGI. The CDR3 DNA reads as TGTGCCAGCAGTAAGACTAGCGGGGGAAACAATGAGCAGTTCTTC. Amino acids: CASSKTSGGNNEQFF.

The V and J genes are TRBV27 and TRBJ1-2, with a tentative D call TRBD1 (5 bases). CDR3 size: 12 residues. Deletions cut 5 bases from V and 4 bases from J, with 8 bases between. CDR1 and CDR2 (germline): MNHEY, SMNVEV (reference sequence). CDR3 loop: CASSTGTYGYTF. In DNA, the CDR3 is TGTGCCAGCAGTACAGGAACCTATGGCTACACCTTC.

This clone was seen a single time. The chain recombines TRBV14 with TRBJ2-1; a weak D match, TRBD2 (6 bases). The CDR3 is 13 residues long. Looked up from germline, CDR1 is SGHDN and CDR2 is FVKESK. V lost 1 base, J lost 10 bases, and 11 bases lay in between. The chain's CDR3 is CASSQVRLAEQFF. The CDR3 DNA sequence: TGTGCCAGCAGCCAAGTTCGGCTAGCGGAGCAGTTCTTC.

The V gene is TRBV28, the J gene TRBJ1-1; the match to TRBD1 covers 8 bases. Germline assignment: CDR1 MDHEN and CDR2 SYDVKM. The junction had 3 bases not matched to a gene; V was cut back by 5 bases and J by 1 base. This CDR3 has 14 amino acids. The CDR3: CASSGGQANTEAFF. As DNA, the CDR3 is TGTGCCAGCAGTGGGGGACAGGCGAACACTGAAGCTTTCTTT.

The chain uses TRBV19 and TRBJ1-5; a possible D gene is TRBD1 (5 bases). The CDR3 covers 15 residues. Trimming stripped 4 bases from V and 3 bases from J, with 13 bases between. The germline gives CDR1 LNHDA, CDR2 SQIVND (reference sequence). The CDR3: CASSNEGTINQPQHF. CDR3 bases: TGTGCCAGTAGTAATGAGGGGACTATCAATCAGCCCCAGCATTTT.

The V call is TRBV11-3, the J call TRBJ1-1; TRBD1 is a possible D gene (5 bases). Per the germline V gene, CDR1 is SGHNT and CDR2 is YENEEA. The CDR3 length is 13 residues. V shed 0 bases and J shed 4 bases, with 6 bases lying between them. The DNA of the CDR3 is TGTGCCAGCAGCTTAGACAGGGTCACTGAAGCTTTCTTT. Amino acids: CASSLDRVTEAFF.

The chain links TRBV2 to TRBJ2-2; D is ambiguous. Germline V gene lookup returns CDR1 SNHLY and CDR2 FYNNEI. The V and J ends lost 3 bases and 0 bases respectively, with 8 bases between them. The CDR3 consists of 15 residues. The CDR3 nucleotides are TGTGCCAGCAGTGAGGGCCCTGCGAACACCGGGGAGCTGTTTTTT. It specifies CASSEGPANTGELFF.

The chain recombines TRBV28 with TRBJ2-2, with D possibly matching TRBD2 (7 bases). CDR3 length: 14 residues. Trimming removed 7 bases from V and 7 bases from J, with 16 bases in between. Germline CDR1 and CDR2: MDHEN and SYDVKM. CDR3 in amino acids: CASITGGTGGELFF. The CDR3, as DNA: TGTGCCAGCATAACGGGGGGCACAGGCGGGGAGCTGTTTTTT.

The chain employs TRBV19 and TRBJ2-7; D is unclear. The CDR3 sequence is 11 residues long. Germline V lookup: CDR1 LNHDA, CDR2 SQIVND (reference sequence). Trimming pared 3 bases from V and 5 bases from J, leaving 5 bases between. CDR3 region: CASSMADEQYF. As DNA, the CDR3 is TGTGCCAGTAGTATGGCGGACGAGCAGTACTTC.

The gene calls are TRBV5-1 and TRBJ1-1; tentatively, D is TRBD1 (6 bases). The V gene's germline CDR1 is SGHRS and CDR2 YFSETQ. V lost 0 bases, J lost 2 bases, and 8 bases lay in between. The length of the CDR3 is 14 residues. The CDR3 loop reads CASSLEGGNTEAFF. The CDR3 DNA reads as TGCGCCAGCAGCTTGGAAGGGGGTAACACTGAAGCTTTCTTT.

This chain uses TRBV7-2 with TRBJ2-1, with D possibly matching TRBD1 (6 bases). From germline, CDR1 is SGHTA and CDR2 FQGNSA. This CDR3 is built from 15 residues. V lost 4 bases to trimming and J lost 2 bases, with 12 bases between them. In nucleotides, the CDR3 is TGTGCCAGCAGCTCAGCATCAGGGGCCTACAATGAGCAGTTCTTC. This codes for CASSSASGAYNEQFF.

CDR3: CASSQHIGREAGNTDTQYF. DNA for the CDR3: TGTGCCAGCAGCCAACACATTGGGCGGGAGGCAGGAAACACAGATACGCAGTATTTT. V is TRBV9 and J is TRBJ2-3; 8 bases line up with TRBD2. After removal of 4 bases from V and 2 bases from J, the junction contained 18 bases not matched to a gene. The CDR3 sequence is 19 residues long. Germline V lookup: CDR1 SGDLS, CDR2 YYNGEE.

This chain uses TRBV27 with TRBJ1-4; 7 bases are shared with TRBD1. From germline, CDR1 is MNHEY and CDR2 SMNVEV (reference sequence). V shed 6 bases and J 7 bases; nucleotides not matched to a gene: 17. This CDR3 is 17 amino acids long. The DNA for the CDR3 is TGTGCCAGCAGCCCTAACCGGGACAGCAACCGGGGTGAAAAACTGTTTTTT. It yields the protein CASSPNRDSNRGEKLFF.

The gene calls are TRBV6-1 and TRBJ2-7, with D possibly matching TRBD1 (5 bases). The CDR3 runs to 14 residues. The V and J ends lost 3 bases and 0 bases respectively, with 9 bases between them. CDR1 is MNHNS, CDR2 SASEGT, per germline. In nucleotides, the CDR3 is TGTGCCAGCAGTGAGCAGGGTTCCTCCTACGAGCAGTACTTC. Its protein is CASSEQGSSYEQYF.

The J gene is TRBJ1-5, the V gene TRBV7-9, with TRBD1 identical over 8 bases. Trimming took 5 bases from V and 5 from J; bases not matched to a gene: 8. Germline values: CDR1 SEHNR, CDR2 FQNEAQ (reference sequence). The CDR3 spans 15 residues. CDR3 nucleotide sequence: TGTGCCAGCAGCCCCGGACAGGGAAAAGATCAGCCCCAGCATTTT. As protein: CASSPGQGKDQPQHF.

This chain joins TRBV27 and TRBJ1-1; D remains unclear. Germline CDR1 MNHEY, CDR2 SMNVEV (reference sequence). The CDR3 contains 13 residues. Trimming took 8 bases from V and 1 from J, leaving 11 bases between them. CDR3 sequence (DNA): TGTGCCAGCGTGGGCAGGCAGAACACTGAAGCTTTCTTT. Translated, it gives CASVGRQNTEAFF.

This chain links TRBV9 with TRBJ2-3; D possibly corresponds to TRBD1 (5 bases). Germline V gene data show CDR1 as SGDLS and CDR2 as YYNGEE. V was cut by 0 bases and J by 2 bases, with 10 bases left in between. The CDR3 totals 15 residues. The CDR3 spells CASSVAQGFTDTQYF. The CDR3 DNA reads TGTGCCAGCAGCGTAGCCCAGGGCTTCACAGATACGCAGTATTTT.

The chain has TRBV7-8 and TRBJ1-5; D is unclear. V was pared by 5 bases and J by 2 bases, with 16 bases between. The CDR3 is 16 amino acids. CDR1 is SGHVS and CDR2 is FQNEAQ in the germline V gene. The CDR3 sequence: CASSQSRDLGNQPQHF. CDR3 nucleotides: TGTGCCAGCAGCCAATCCCGGGATCTAGGCAATCAGCCCCAGCATTTT.

Comment on this clone: Other DNA sequences in this specimen translate into the identical CDR3. CDR3 region: CASSLASGPGGDEQYF. CDR3 in DNA: TGTGCCAGCAGCTTAGCTTCGGGACCGGGGGGAGACGAGCAGTACTTC. The chain joins TRBV7-6 to TRBJ2-7, with 7 positions matching TRBD2. The CDR3 contains 16 residues. Germline assignment: CDR1 SGHVS and CDR2 FNYEAQ. The ends lost 0 bases at V and 5 bases at J; junction bases unmatched: 10.

The chain employs TRBV13 and TRBJ1-1, with 10 bases aligning to TRBD1. The V gene's germline CDR1 is PRHDT and CDR2 FYEKMQ (reference sequence). The V gene end was trimmed by 8 bases and the J gene end by 4 bases; junction bases not matched to a gene: 7. The CDR3 extends over 14 amino acids. CDR3 sequence reads: CASGDRTGGTEAFF. The CDR3 bases are TGTGCCAGCGGGGATCGGACAGGGGGCACTGAAGCTTTCTTT.

This chain joins TRBV2 and TRBJ2-7; 7 bases are shared with TRBD1. J was trimmed by 1 base and V by 6 bases; bases with no gene match: 9. Per germline, CDR1 SNHLY and CDR2 FYNNEI. CDR3 length equals 15 residues. The CDR3 spells CASSSGQEPSYEQYF. The CDR3 DNA reads as TGTGCCAGCAGCTCCGGACAGGAACCTTCCTACGAGCAGTACTTC.